This paragraph covers one T cell receptor (beta chain) sequence. The data were taken from a study of blood T cell repertoires in COVID-19. Study-level information: Samples of COVID-19 (acute and convalescent) were obtained from the United States, Italy and Spain. Sample material is recorded as cDNA or gDNA derived from T cells, B-cell-depleted T cells, or PBMCs.

There are 17 residues in the CDR3. CDR1 and CDR2 from the germline V gene are LNHDA and SQIVND (reference sequence). Trimming cost V 0 bases and J 1 base, with 13 bases left between them. In the original workflow: Nucleated cell counts were estimated from reference gene primer amplification. Sequencing used immunoSEQ multiplex PCR; TCRdb keeps in-frame clones, though not all of them. V and J calls and clone size are given by that table; D and trimming were obtained from the DNA. The repertoire holds tens of thousands of clones, approximately 80% seen once, with about 4.4% in the top ten. The gene calls are TRBV19 and TRBJ1-3; D is possibly TRBD1 (6 bases). The TCR sequence derives from a woman older than 75 with active or convalescent COVID-19. The source material was peripheral blood. For the CDR3, the DNA is TGTGCCAGTAGTATAGATGGGGGCCCGATATCTGGAAACACCATATATTTT. Translating gives CASSIDGGPISGNTIYF.